These 18 T cell receptor beta chains share one sample of origin, sequenced in a study of identical twins (dated by TCRdb to the mid-2010s). Library construction relied on 5' RACE. Instrument used: Illumina HiSeq 2000. TCRdb trimmed public reads at Q25 via fastp, called clones via MiXCR and kept in-frame beta chains. Each record represents a unique CDR3 protein, reported with the most common genes and DNA among its rows. A total of 400,000 to 550,000 distinct CDR3 sequences appear in this sample, approximately 24% of them only once. 2.5% to 3.5% of the sample rests with the top ten. The same specimen was also included in a second study, on T cells expressing NK-cell markers.

The sequenced sample consisted of CD4+ T cells sorted from blood. Every receptor here comes from a woman aged 18-29 years in good health.

This clonotype was observed a few times. The DNA for the CDR3 is TGTGCCAGCAGCTTGACTAGCGACTCCTACAATGAGCAGTTCTTC. Its translation: CASSLTSDSYNEQFF. The gene calls are TRBV5-5 and TRBJ2-1, with 7 nucleotides matching TRBD2. This CDR3 spans 15 amino acids. Trimming cost V 1 base and J 0 bases; bases outside gene matches: 1. Germline CDR1 reads SGHKS; CDR2 reads YYEKEE (reference sequence).

This chain links TRBV7-2 with TRBJ1-2; a possible D gene is TRBD1 (5 bases). This CDR3 has 13 residues. The V end lost 4 bases, the J end lost 4 bases, and 10 bases lay between the germline ends. Per germline, CDR1 SGHTA and CDR2 FQGNSA. In nucleotides, the CDR3 is TGTGCCAGCAGCTCGGGGCAGACCTATGGCTACACCTTC. Translating gives CASSSGQTYGYTF.

The V and J genes are TRBV5-1 and TRBJ2-7, with D tentatively TRBD1 (6 bases). This CDR3 region has 14 residues. Germline CDR1 and CDR2: SGHRS and YFSETQ. V lost 5 bases, J lost 1 base, and 13 bases lay in between. DNA for the CDR3: TGCGCCAGCAGGTACTTAGGGGGATCCTACGAGCAGTACTTC. It codes for CASRYLGGSYEQYF.

This clonotype occurred a few times. The CDR3 region is CASSPRLGGETQYF. The CDR3 DNA follows: TGTGCCAGCAGCCCCCGGCTAGGGGGCGAGACCCAGTACTTC. V usage is TRBV4-2 and J usage is TRBJ2-5; TRBD1 matches 7 bases. V lost 4 bases to trimming and J lost 5 bases; unmatched junction nucleotides: 7. Germline V gene sequence: CDR1 LGHNA, CDR2 YNFKEQ. The CDR3 has 14 residues.

The chain couples TRBV15 to TRBJ1-3; a possible D gene is TRBD1 (6 bases). Trimming stripped 3 bases from V and 7 bases from J, with 16 bases between. The CDR3 runs to 15 residues. Germline values: CDR1 LNHNV, CDR2 YYDKDF (reference sequence). The DNA of the CDR3 is TGTGCCACCAGCAGGGAACAGGGCTCTTGGAACACCATATATTTT. This encodes CATSREQGSWNTIYF.

This clonotype turned up a few times. The chain links TRBV12-3 or TRBV12-4 to TRBJ2-5, with D possibly matching TRBD1 (6 bases). The CDR3 has 14 residues. V lost 5 bases and J lost 1, with 11 bases in between. The CDR3 here is CASSPQGSQETQYF. Written as DNA, the CDR3 is TGTGCCAGCAGTCCCCAGGGGTCCCAAGAGACCCAGTACTTC.

A single count supports this clonotype. V gene TRBV18 combines with J gene TRBJ2-1, with a tentative D call TRBD1 (6 bases). This CDR3 spans 15 amino acids. Trimming removed 6 bases at V and 3 bases at J, with 15 bases between. Germline CDR1 and CDR2: KGHSH and LQKENI. The CDR3 bases are TGTGCCAGCTCTCCCGGGGCAGGGGACTACAATGAGCAGTTCTTC. Protein product: CASSPGAGDYNEQFF.

V gene TRBV20-1 combines with J gene TRBJ2-1; perhaps TRBD2 as D (5 bases). The V gene lost 4 bases and the J gene lost 0 bases, with 16 bases spanning the gap. This CDR3 has 16 amino acids. The V gene's germline CDR1 is DFQATT and CDR2 SNEGSKA (reference sequence). CDR3 in DNA: TGCAGTGCTACGAATCCCGTAACTAGCTCCTACAATGAGCAGTTCTTC. It yields the protein CSATNPVTSSYNEQFF.

The chain has TRBV2 and TRBJ2-7, with D unresolved. This CDR3 contains 12 residues. V lost 3 bases to trimming and J lost 2 bases, with 5 bases between them. Germline-derived CDR1 and CDR2 are SNHLY and FYNNEI. CDR3 coding DNA: TGTGCCAGCAGTGATCAGGCCTACGAGCAGTACTTC. Amino acid sequence: CASSDQAYEQYF.

The chain carries TRBV12-5 and TRBJ2-5, with 10 nucleotides matching TRBD1. The CDR3 totals 17 residues. Germline values: CDR1 LGHNT, CDR2 FRNRAP. After removal of 3 bases from V and 1 base from J, the junction contained 8 bases not matched to a gene. The DNA of the CDR3 is TGTGCTAGTGGTTTTCTACCGGGACAGGGGCCCCAAGAGACCCAGTACTTC. This codes for CASGFLPGQGPQETQYF.

The chain combines TRBV5-1 with TRBJ2-5, with a possible D match to TRBD2 (6 bases). Per the germline V gene, CDR1 is SGHRS and CDR2 is YFSETQ. This CDR3 spans 15 amino acids. V lost 1 base and J 3 bases, leaving 13 bases between the germline ends. Here the CDR3 reads CASSLFVGSKETQYF. In DNA form, the CDR3 reads TGCGCCAGCAGCTTGTTTGTCGGGAGTAAAGAGACCCAGTACTTC.

This clonotype appeared a few times. The genes are TRBV7-8 and TRBJ2-7, with D unresolved. The CDR3 runs to 13 residues. The germline gives CDR1 SGHVS, CDR2 FQNEAQ. V gave up 3 bases and J gave up 6 bases, with 12 bases separating them. Here the CDR3 reads CASSFVIGAEQYF. The CDR3 nucleotides are TGTGCCAGCAGCTTTGTTATCGGAGCCGAGCAGTACTTC.

This clonotype occurred a few times. The rearrangement links TRBV7-2 to TRBJ2-5, with a weak D call TRBD1 (5 bases). V gave up 0 bases and J gave up 0 bases, with 8 bases separating them. Germline V gene lookup returns CDR1 SGHTA and CDR2 FQGNSA. This CDR3 has 15 amino acids. CDR3 in amino acids: CASSLAPGYQETQYF. The CDR3 nucleotides are TGTGCCAGCAGCTTAGCGCCAGGGTACCAAGAGACCCAGTACTTC.

This clonotype was counted at least ten times. For the CDR3, the DNA is TGTGCCACCAGCAGAGCTACAGATACGCAGTATTTT. This gives the protein CATSRATDTQYF. This rearrangement joins TRBV15 to TRBJ2-3; D gene ambiguous. Germline CDR1 and CDR2: LNHNV and YYDKDF (reference sequence). V gave up 1 base and J gave up 3 bases, with 2 bases separating them. This CDR3 spans 12 amino acids.

The chain links TRBV11-2 to TRBJ2-3; no definite D call. Germline V gives CDR1 SGHAT, CDR2 FQNNGV. V was shortened by 6 bases and J by 3 bases, with 16 bases between the two germline ends. This CDR3 comprises 15 residues. CDR3 region: CASSSRLDKTDTQYF. The CDR3 DNA follows: TGTGCCAGCAGTTCTCGACTGGATAAAACAGATACGCAGTATTTT.

The chain employs TRBV20-1 and TRBJ1-2; no clear D gene. This CDR3 comprises 12 residues. The germline V gene has CDR1 DFQATT and CDR2 SNEGSKA (reference sequence). The V and J ends lost 6 bases and 2 bases respectively, with 10 bases between them. The CDR3 coding sequence is TGCAGTGCCCAAGACGGGAACTATGGCTACACCTTC. Translating gives CSAQDGNYGYTF.

V is TRBV24-1 and J is TRBJ2-5; TRBD1 or TRBD2 may be the D gene (6 bases each). The length of the CDR3 is 18 residues. V lost 4 bases and J lost 5, with 25 bases in between. Germline V gives CDR1 KGHDR, CDR2 SFDVKD. The CDR3 region has the DNA TGTGCCACCAGTGACACTTATAGGGACACCGGGGGACCGGAGACCCAGTACTTC. It codes for CATSDTYRDTGGPETQYF.

This clonotype came up a few times. The chain combines TRBV12-5 with TRBJ1-2, with D unclear. This CDR3 spans 13 amino acids. The germline V gene has CDR1 LGHNT and CDR2 FRNRAP. V lost 0 bases, J lost 8 bases, and 10 bases lay in between. The CDR3 sequence is CASGLVSSVGYTF. The CDR3 region has the DNA TGTGCTAGTGGTTTGGTCAGTTCCGTAGGCTACACCTTC. Full variable domain (missing parts from reference TRBV12-5 and TRBJ1-2): DARVTQTPRHKVTEMGQEVTMRCQPILGHNTVFWYRQTMMQGLELLAYFRNRAPLDDSGMPKDRFSAEMPDATLATLKIQPSEPRDSAVYFCASGLVSSVGYTFGSGTRLTVV.